This note documents a single T cell receptor (beta chain) sequence. Its target is not known. The data originate from a study of T cell repertoires in cytomegalovirus infection. Overall study: Recently identified HLA-C-restricted CMV epitopes and well-studied HLA-B-restricted CMV epitopes were used by the study. Based on public TCR beta signatures, there were indications of CMV infection and of a matching HLA type.

One entry per CDR3 protein results from TCRdb running MiXCR on the reads. The sample comprises about 330,000 distinct CDR3 sequences, about a third of which are singletons, and approximately 15% rests with the top ten. There are 13 residues in the CDR3. Trimming stripped 6 bases from V and 11 bases from J, with 14 bases between. General observations from the study: In two of eight donors, the top clonotype was HLA-C-restricted CMV-specific. Identification of carriers of CMV plus the relevant HLA was performed using cumulative public TCR beta family frequency.

The sequencing here drew on cultured PBMCs, taken from culture after CMV antigen stimulation. The rearrangement links TRBV12-3 or TRBV12-4 to TRBJ1-6; D unclear. This TCR derives from a human donor in good health (CMV status not recorded). Some clones in this sample may be carry-over from other donors' samples. CDR3 nucleotides: TGTGCCAGCAGAATGTCTCCTTGGGCACCCCTCCACTTT. Its protein product is CASRMSPWAPLHF.